This T cell receptor beta chain was sequenced in a study of blood T cells in healthy people across ages. Study-wide results and limits: While age rose, TCR beta diversity per million T cells dropped in a roughly linear way. The lack of PBMC sorting stopped any conclusive naive versus antigen-experienced comparison.

Primers used in a second PCR of about 6 to 12 cycles were a sample-barcoded 5' primer and a J-beta primer mix. Unique molecular identifiers of 12 random nucleotides labeled each cDNA. TCRdb re-derived calls from the 5' RACE reads in MiXCR, one entry per CDR3 protein. The sample consists of 1.5 million to 2 million distinct CDR3 sequences, roughly 28% of them appearing once. Trimming removed 2 bases at V and 0 bases at J, with 18 bases between. This CDR3 has 19 amino acids. CDR1 and CDR2 (germline): SGHDT, YYEEEE. As concerns this clonotype: Its antigen is unknown.

Sequenced material: blood. The receptor was derived from a woman in her twenties or thirties in good health. The chain is built from TRBV5-6 and TRBJ2-6, with a weak D call TRBD2 (5 bases). The CDR3 bases are TGTGCCAGCAGCTTTGGGGTAGGGAGACGCCTCTCTGGGGCCAACGTCCTGACTTTC. This codes for CASSFGVGRRLSGANVLTF.